Listed below are T cell receptor beta chains from one sample, sequenced in a study of read filtering for tumor transcriptome and immune sequencing. In TCRdb, the reads were re-called with MiXCR into one record per CDR3 protein. The data show about 58,000 distinct CDR3 sequences, over 9% seen once. Sequenced: a population of CD138-negative cells sorted from bone marrow. Receptor source: a donor at least 40 years old with multiple myeloma. Both conserved end residues are part of each CDR3. A D gene is named only where the DNA matches it firmly. The size field is filled for only some rows; it gives once, few, many or a size class.

clone_size,v_call,j_call,d_call,cdr3_aa,cdr3_nt
.,TRBV3-1,TRBJ1-1,.,CASSIRNTEVFF,TGCGCCAGCAGCATCAGGAACACTGAAGTTTTCTTT
many,TRBV5-1,TRBJ2-7,.,CASSPGAGGFEQYF,TGCGCCAGCAGCCCTGGAGCAGGGGGGTTCGAGCAGTACTTC
.,TRBV11-2,TRBJ2-1,.,CASSWAHYDRDSPYNEQFF,TGTGCCAGCAGCTGGGCGCACTATGACAGGGACTCACCTTACAATGAGCAGTTCTTC
many,TRBV6-2/TRBV6-3,TRBJ1-5,TRBD1,CASSSPPGGEVPTQPQHF,TGTGCCAGCAGCTCCCCCCCAGGGGGCGAGGTTCCAACTCAGCCCCAGCATTTT
many,TRBV6-6,TRBJ2-5,TRBD1,CASSLGTGGLETQYF,TGTGCCAGCAGCCTAGGGACAGGGGGGTTGGAGACCCAGTACTTC
.,TRBV2,TRBJ2-1,TRBD1,CASNEQGTNNEQFF,TGTGCCAGCAATGAACAGGGGACGAACAATGAGCAGTTCTTC
many,TRBV5-1,TRBJ2-5,.,CASSLEGRETQYF,TGCGCCAGCAGCTTGGAGGGGAGGGAGACCCAGTACTTC
.,TRBV14,TRBJ2-1,TRBD1,CASSQDLLAGGGGEQFF,TGTGCCAGCAGCCAAGATTTGTTGGCAGGGGGCGGAGGTGAGCAGTTCTTC
many,TRBV28,TRBJ1-2,.,CASSPNGVIIYGYTF,TGTGCCAGCAGCCCCAATGGAGTCATAATCTATGGCTACACCTTC
many,TRBV3-1,TRBJ2-1,TRBD2,CASSQGTSGSWEQFF,TGTGCCAGCAGCCAAGGGACTAGCGGATCGTGGGAGCAGTTCTTC
many,TRBV6-5,TRBJ1-5,.,CASSYRGSNQPQHF,TGTGCCAGCAGTTACCGGGGAAGCAATCAGCCCCAGCATTTT
many,TRBV4-1,TRBJ1-2,TRBD1,CASSRIVPGQGIVDYGYTF,TGCGCCAGCAGCCGCATAGTTCCGGGACAGGGGATTGTAGACTATGGCTACACCTTC
few,TRBV29-1,TRBJ2-3,.,CSVGITVDTDTQCF,TGCAGCGTGGGAATAACAGTAGACACAGATACGCAGTGTTTT
many,TRBV15,TRBJ2-7,.,CATSNGRAYEQYF,TGTGCCACCAGCAATGGCAGGGCCTACGAGCAGTACTTC
.,TRBV14,TRBJ2-4,.,CASSQLQLVPLAKNIQYF,TGTGCCAGCAGCCAGCTTCAGTTGGTCCCACTGGCCAAAAACATTCAGTACTTC
many,TRBV2,TRBJ1-5,.,CASSPGAGGNQPQHF,TGTGCCAGCAGTCCGGGGGCAGGGGGCAATCAGCCCCAGCATTTT
.,TRBV4-2,TRBJ2-3,.,CASSPGLRTDTQYF,TGTGCCAGCAGCCCGGGACTCCGCACAGATACGCAGTATTTT
many,TRBV24-1,TRBJ2-1,TRBD2,CATSDPTRASGGYNEQFF,TGTGCCACCAGTGACCCCACCCGCGCCAGCGGGGGGTACAATGAGCAGTTCTTC
many,TRBV19,TRBJ2-1,.,CASSTYRDPYNEQFF,TGTGCCAGTAGTACCTACAGGGACCCCTACAATGAGCAGTTCTTC
few,TRBV7-9,TRBJ2-2,.,CASSPIEIQNTGELFF,TGTGCCAGCAGCCCCATAGAGATACAGAACACCGGGGAGCTGTTTTTT
few,TRBV6-5,TRBJ1-1,TRBD1,CASSYSTGVSEAFF,TGTGCCAGCAGTTATTCGACAGGGGTTAGTGAAGCTTTCTTT
many,TRBV4-1,TRBJ1-4,.,CASSAPGATNEKLFF,TGCGCCAGCAGCGCTCCAGGGGCAACTAATGAAAAACTGTTTTTT
many,TRBV20-1,TRBJ2-1,.,CSVTTRPYNEQFF,TGCAGTGTTACGACTCGACCCTACAATGAGCAGTTCTTC
many,TRBV7-9,TRBJ2-1,.,CASSLARAGNNEQFF,TGTGCCAGCAGCTTAGCCAGGGCAGGAAACAATGAGCAGTTCTTC
many,TRBV11-1,TRBJ1-5,TRBD1,CASSRDRGLNQPQHF,TGTGCCAGCAGCAGGGACAGGGGGCTTAATCAGCCCCAGCATTTT
.,TRBV18,TRBJ2-2,.,CASSQGRVSTGELFF,TGTGCCAGCTCACAGGGCAGGGTGAGCACCGGGGAGCTGTTTTTT
many,TRBV5-1,TRBJ2-1,.,CASSPGTALNEQFF,TGCGCCAGCAGCCCCGGGACGGCACTCAATGAGCAGTTCTTC
many,TRBV6-2/TRBV6-3,TRBJ1-5,.,CASSYGHQPQHF,TGTGCCAGCAGCTACGGCCATCAGCCCCAGCATTTT
.,TRBV5-6,TRBJ2-3,.,CASSLAGTDTQYF,TGTGCCAGCAGCTTGGCGGGCACAGATACGCAGTATTTT
many,TRBV21-1,TRBJ2-4,.,CASSKEHRFPGGYF,TGTGCCAGCAGCAAAGAGCATCGGTTCCCAGGGGGGTACTTC
many,TRBV6-1,TRBJ2-2,.,CASKVEITGELFF,TGTGCCAGCAAAGTTGAAATCACCGGGGAGCTGTTTTTT